Each of the 9 T cell receptor beta chains below was sequenced from the same sample in a study of tumor and adjacent non-tumor tissue in lung cancer. Three rounds of nested PCR, following a modified ARM-PCR protocol, produced the TCRbeta library. In TCRdb, the multiplex PCR reads were re-called with MiXCR into one record per CDR3 protein. Among around 70,000 distinct CDR3 sequences listed, just under 60% were seen once. RNA was extracted from bulk tissue without any cell sorting. The sequencing sample was made of lung tumor tissue. The source of these receptors is a middle-aged man with non-small cell lung cancer.

Details on this clonotype: Just one base apart from a much larger clone, this may be a read error. This rearrangement joins TRBV19 to TRBJ1-5; 9 bases match TRBD1. The CDR3 spans 15 residues. Germline V gives CDR1 LNHDA, CDR2 SQIVND (reference sequence). The CDR3 loop reads CASSRHGQGNQPQQF. Here the CDR3 DNA reads TGTGCCAGTAGTAGGCACGGACAGGGGAATCAGCCCCAGCAATTT. Full variable domain (rest looked up from reference TRBV19 and TRBJ1-5): DGGITQSPKYLFRKEGQNVTLSCEQNLNHDAMYWYRQDPGQGLRLIYYSQIVNDFQKGDIAEGYSVSREKKESFPLTVTSAQKNPTAFYLCASSRHGQGNQPQQFGDGTRLSIL.

Turning to this clonotype: At one boundary the junction diverges from the germline segment, which might be a read error. This chain joins TRBV28 and TRBJ2-5; D perhaps matches TRBD1 (6 bases). The CDR3 length is 15 residues. The germline gives CDR1 MDHEN, CDR2 SYDVKM. CDR3 sequence: CACSLQAGALGTQYF. The CDR3 DNA is TGTGCCTGCAGTTTACAGGCAGGGGCGCTTGGGACCCAGTACTTC. The full variable domain, with the rest looked up from reference TRBV28 and TRBJ2-5, is DVKVTQSSRYLVKRTGEKVFLECVQDMDHENMFWYRQDPGLGLRLIYFSYDVKMKEKGDIPEGYSVSREKKERFSLILESASTNQTSMYLCACSLQAGALGTQYFGPGTRLLVL.

This clonotype has a handful of counts. At one of its ends the junction is not consistent with the germline gene, which may arise from a read error. The chain employs TRBV6-6 and TRBJ1-5; a possible D gene is TRBD1 (6 bases). Germline loops: CDR1 MNHNY, CDR2 SVGAGI (reference sequence). The CDR3 is made up of 13 amino acids. In DNA, the CDR3 is TGTGCCAGCATTAAACAGGGAAATCAGTCCCAGCATTTT. Encoded protein: CASIKQGNQSQHF.

A note on this clonotype: A clone one base away is much larger, so this may be a read error. DNA of the CDR3: TGTGCCACCCTAAGCTCTTGGGCCAACGTCCTGACTTTC. Translating it yields CATLSSWANVLTF. The rearrangement links TRBV12-3 or TRBV12-4 to TRBJ2-6; D not certain. The CDR3 loop spans 13 amino acids.

CDR3: CSAVSQETQYF. The DNA for the CDR3 is TGCAGTGCCGTTTCCCAAGAGACCCAGTACTTC. The gene calls are TRBV20-1 and TRBJ2-5, with D uncertain. Trimming took off 6 bases at V and 1 base at J, with 6 bases between the two ends. This CDR3 region has 11 residues. The germline CDR1 and CDR2 sequences are DFQATT and SNEGSKA (reference sequence).

At least ten counts were recorded for this clonotype. This chain joins TRBV30 and TRBJ1-2, with D perhaps matching TRBD1 (5 bases). CDR1 is GTSNPN and CDR2 is SVGIG in the germline V gene (reference sequence). V dropped 3 bases and J dropped 7 bases, with 12 bases sitting between them. The CDR3 length is 12 residues. CDR3 sequence: CAWRAGDFGYTF. The CDR3 bases are TGTGCCTGGAGGGCGGGGGATTTTGGCTACACCTTC.

Notes on this clonotype: A much bigger clone sits one base away, suggesting this may be a read error. This chain links TRBV4-1 with TRBJ2-7; 9 nucleotides agree with TRBD1. Per the germline V gene, CDR1 is MGHRA and CDR2 is YSYEKL. The CDR3 is made up of 14 amino acids. The CDR3: CARSLRDRDGEQYF. CDR3 DNA: TGCGCCAGAAGCCTACGGGACAGGGACGGCGAGCAGTACTTC.

With regard to this clonotype: The junction shows a germline mismatch at one end, possibly a read error. V usage is TRBV28 and J usage is TRBJ1-3; D gene ambiguous. Germline V gives CDR1 MDHEN, CDR2 SYDVKM. The CDR3 runs 15 residues. This chain's CDR3 is CPSSPTWSSGNTIYF. As DNA, the CDR3 is TGTCCCAGCAGCCCTACATGGAGCTCTGGAAACACCATATATTTT.

The table lists this clonotype with a few counts. This chain uses TRBV20-1 with TRBJ2-5; D ambiguous. The V end was cut by 6 bases, the J end by 2 bases, with 13 bases between. The CDR3 is 13 residues long. CDR1 is DFQATT, CDR2 SNEGSKA, per germline (reference sequence). CDR3 nucleotides: TGCAGTGCCACGTCAGGATCTCAAGAGACCCAGTACTTC. Translating it yields CSATSGSQETQYF.